A single sample gave rise to the 19 T cell receptor beta chains below, sequenced in a study of cytomegalovirus exposure and HLA in healthy donors. Here immunoSEQ multiplex PCR was the method, and the copy in TCRdb shows in-frame clones only, minus some. The sample yields about 130,000 clones, 85% to 90% seen once. The sample consisted of PBMCs. The receptors come from a woman aged 25 to 39 in good health and CMV-seropositive.

The chain has TRBV7-7 and TRBJ2-5, with D maybe TRBD1 (7 bases). Germline loops: CDR1 SSHAT, CDR2 FNYEAQ (reference sequence). The CDR3 has 15 amino acids. Trimming pared 4 bases from V and 3 bases from J, leaving 15 bases between. In DNA, the CDR3 is TGTGCCAGCAGCTCTGGCGGGACAGTGGAAGAGACCCAGTACTTC. Its translation is CASSSGGTVEETQYF. Supplemented by reference TRBV7-7 and TRBJ2-5, the full variable domain reads GAGVSQSPRYKVTKRGQDVTLRCDPISSHATLYWYQQALGQGPEFLTYFNYEAQPDKSGLPSDRFSAERPEGSISTLTIQRTEQRDSAMYRCASSSGGTVEETQYFGPGTRLLVL.

This rearrangement joins TRBV12-5 to TRBJ1-1; D gene ambiguous. Germline CDR1 LGHNT, CDR2 FRNRAP. The CDR3 is 13 residues long. V was cut by 1 base and J by 4 bases, with 7 bases left in between. CDR3 DNA: TGTGCTAGTGGTTTGGACGTCGGCACTGAAGCTTTCTTT. This sequence encodes CASGLDVGTEAFF.

CDR3 sequence (DNA): TGTGCCAGCAGTGAACGGGGGACAGTAACCCCCAATGAGCAGTTCTTC. Protein sequence: CASSERGTVTPNEQFF. This chain uses TRBV27 with TRBJ2-1; tentative D call: TRBD1 (7 bases). Per germline, CDR1 MNHEY and CDR2 SMNVEV (reference sequence). The CDR3 is 16 amino acids. V lost 5 bases and J lost 6, with 20 bases in between.

This rearrangement joins TRBV25-1 to TRBJ1-4; no definite D call. There are 11 residues in the CDR3. The germline CDR1 and CDR2 sequences are MGHDK and SYGVNS. V lost 7 bases and J 10 bases, leaving 10 bases between the germline ends. The CDR3 loop is CASIGGGKLFF. The CDR3 coding sequence is TGTGCCAGCATAGGAGGAGGAAAACTGTTTTTT.

V is TRBV15 and J is TRBJ1-5; 7 bases match TRBD1. Looked up from germline, CDR1 is LNHNV and CDR2 is YYDKDF (reference sequence). Trimming removed 2 bases from V and 0 bases from J; junction bases left unmatched: 10. This CDR3 is built from 18 residues. This chain's CDR3 is CATSRTGQVAYSNQPQHF. DNA of the CDR3: TGTGCCACCAGCAGAACCGGACAGGTTGCCTATAGCAATCAGCCCCAGCATTTT.

To note about this clone: Other DNA sequences within the sample encode an identical CDR3. The chain links TRBV11-2 to TRBJ2-7; TRBD1 matches 9 bases. This CDR3 region has 13 residues. CDR1 is SGHAT, CDR2 FQNNGV, per germline. With V trimmed by 5 bases and J by 3 bases, 2 bases remained unmatched. The CDR3 protein is CASSRDRVYEQYF. The CDR3 DNA reads as TGTGCCAGCAGCCGGGACAGGGTCTACGAGCAGTACTTC.

The chain employs TRBV7-3 and TRBJ2-5, with 9 nucleotides matching TRBD1. Germline lookup yields CDR1 SGHTA and CDR2 FQGTGA. The length of the CDR3 is 15 residues. V lost 0 bases and J lost 5; bases outside the gene matches: 4. The CDR3: CASSLTSGQGETQYF. In nucleotides, the CDR3 is TGTGCCAGCAGCTTAACATCGGGACAGGGTGAGACCCAGTACTTC.

The genes are TRBV5-1 and TRBJ2-3; D possibly corresponds to TRBD1 (6 bases). Germline-derived CDR1 and CDR2 are SGHRS and YFSETQ. Trimming left V 0 bases short and J 3 bases short, with 14 bases between. The CDR3 totals 16 residues. The CDR3 is CASSLAGALRTDTQYF. In nucleotides, the CDR3 is TGCGCCAGCAGCTTGGCAGGGGCACTTAGGACAGATACGCAGTATTTT.

This clone was seen more than once but under ten times. The CDR3 protein is CASSYSDRGPSPLHF. In DNA form, the CDR3 reads TGTGCCAGCAGTTACTCCGACAGGGGTCCCTCACCCCTCCACTTT. The chain joins TRBV6-5 to TRBJ1-6; TRBD1 agrees at 8 bases. V was pared by 0 bases and J by 10 bases, with 5 bases of the junction left unmatched. The length of the CDR3 is 15 residues. Per the germline V gene, CDR1 is MNHEY and CDR2 is SVGAGI.

This clone was counted once. This chain uses TRBV5-1 with TRBJ2-1, with 12 nucleotides matching TRBD1. Germline lookup yields CDR1 SGHRS and CDR2 YFSETQ. V gave up 3 bases and J gave up 6 bases; unmatched junction bases: 7. The CDR3 totals 16 residues. CDR3 DNA: TGCGCCAGCAGCTCCCGGGACAGGGGGCGCCTCAATGAGCAGTTCTTC. It encodes CASSSRDRGRLNEQFF.

The chain carries TRBV5-1 and TRBJ1-2; D is ambiguous. Germline V gives CDR1 SGHRS, CDR2 YFSETQ. V lost 0 bases, J lost 4 bases, and 10 bases lay in between. The CDR3 sequence is 14 residues long. The CDR3 region is CASSLGAAVYGYTF. CDR3 bases: TGCGCCAGCAGCTTGGGGGCAGCTGTCTATGGCTACACCTTC.

The gene calls are TRBV6-1 and TRBJ2-2; 11 nucleotides align to TRBD2. This CDR3 has 15 amino acids. V trimming: 6 bases; J trimming: 4 bases; junction bases outside the gene matches: 4. Per germline, CDR1 MNHNS and CDR2 SASEGT. The CDR3 sequence: CASRLGTSGTGELFF. The CDR3 coding sequence is TGTGCCAGCAGACTCGGGACTAGCGGCACCGGGGAGCTGTTTTTT.

This rearrangement joins TRBV15 to TRBJ2-1; TRBD2 is a possible D gene (6 bases). The CDR3 is 17 residues long. The ends were cut back, 3 bases at V and 8 bases at J, with 23 bases in the middle. CDR1 is LNHNV and CDR2 is YYDKDF in the germline V gene (reference sequence). The DNA of the CDR3 is TGTGCCACCAGCAGGACCAAGATGGGGGGAGGCGGGGATGAGCAGTTCTTC. Residues: CATSRTKMGGGGDEQFF.

V and J are TRBV15 and TRBJ1-2; no definite D call. The V gene lost 0 bases and the J gene lost 4 bases, with 15 bases spanning the gap. This CDR3 contains 16 residues. Looked up from germline, CDR1 is LNHNV and CDR2 is YYDKDF (reference sequence). The CDR3: CATSRDLEGFVYGYTF. The CDR3 bases are TGTGCCACCAGCAGAGATCTTGAGGGATTCGTCTATGGCTACACCTTC. The whole variable domain, filled in from reference TRBV15 and TRBJ1-2, reads DAMVIQNPRYQVTQFGKPVTLSCSQTLNHNVMYWYQQKSSQAPKLLFHYYDKDFNNEADTPDNFQSRRPNTSFCFLDIRSPGLGDTAMYLCATSRDLEGFVYGYTFGSGTRLTVV.

Only one count was recorded for this clone. The rearrangement uses TRBV27 and TRBJ2-7; the D gene is possibly TRBD1 (6 bases). This CDR3 is built from 13 residues. Germline values: CDR1 MNHEY, CDR2 SMNVEV (reference sequence). The V end lost 5 bases, the J end lost 6 bases, and 14 bases lay between the germline ends. CDR3 DNA: TGTGCCAGCAGTCGCCTGCACAGGGCCGAGCAGTACTTC. Protein product: CASSRLHRAEQYF.

CDR3 residues: CASSFGQGLNTIYF. The CDR3 DNA sequence: TGTGCCAGCAGCTTCGGACAGGGACTAAACACCATATATTTT. The V call is TRBV5-6, the J call TRBJ1-3, with 8 bases identical to TRBD1. J lost 6 bases, V lost 2 bases, and 4 bases had no gene match. The length of the CDR3 is 14 residues. The germline V gene encodes CDR1 SGHDT and CDR2 YYEEEE.

The genes are TRBV15 and TRBJ2-1; D is perhaps TRBD2 (6 bases). The CDR3 sequence is 14 residues long. Trimming cost V 0 bases and J 9 bases, with 12 bases left between them. Germline V gene lookup returns CDR1 LNHNV and CDR2 YYDKDF (reference sequence). CDR3 sequence: CATSRERDAGEQFF. The CDR3 DNA reads as TGTGCCACCAGCAGAGAGCGGGACGCCGGTGAGCAGTTCTTC.

V gene TRBV7-2 combines with J gene TRBJ2-5; unclear D gene. The V end lost 5 bases, the J end lost 2 bases, and 12 bases lay between the germline ends. CDR1 and CDR2 from the germline V gene are SGHTA and FQGNSA. This CDR3 contains 14 residues. The CDR3 region is CASSQIELQETQYF. For the CDR3, the DNA is TGTGCCAGCAGCCAAATTGAGTTGCAAGAGACCCAGTACTTC.

The V and J genes are TRBV2 and TRBJ2-4; 7 bases are a match to TRBD2. Per germline, CDR1 SNHLY and CDR2 FYNNEI. This CDR3 has 16 amino acids. V shed 5 bases, J shed 2 bases, and the junction held 9 bases outside the gene matches. CDR3 sequence: CASSSRGGPPKNIQYF. CDR3 DNA: TGTGCCAGCAGTTCTCGGGGAGGGCCACCCAAAAACATTCAGTACTTC.